Listed below are T cell receptor beta chains from one sample, sequenced in a study of vaccination effects on CD4 cells after COVID-19. The antigens for these receptors are not known. The data were produced by immunoSEQ multiplex PCR, yet TCRdb's version contains in-frame clones alone and is incomplete. Of some 70,000 clones in the sample, roughly 80% were seen once. Sequencing used CD4+ T cells from PBMCs cultured with SARS-CoV-2 spike peptides, obtained before COVID-19 vaccination. All receptors come from a human donor who received a COVID-19 vaccine. Both conserved end residues are part of each CDR3. A D gene is named only where the DNA matches it firmly. Clone size appears in some rows only: once, few, many, or a class for an expanded clone.

length: 15
V: TRBV29-1
size: .
D: TRBD1
J: TRBJ1-3
CDR3: CSVEDRTGGRNTIYF
DNA: TGCAGCGTTGAAGATCGGACAGGGGGCAGAAACACCATATATTTT

length: 13
V: TRBV18
size: .
D: .
J: TRBJ2-1
CDR3: CASASGIYNEQFF
DNA: TGTGCCAGCGCATCCGGGATCTACAATGAGCAGTTCTTC

length: 14
V: TRBV19
size: .
D: .
J: TRBJ1-3
CDR3: CASSIGQSGNTIYF
DNA: TGTGCCAGTAGTATCGGGCAGTCTGGAAACACCATATATTTT

length: 15
V: TRBV18
size: .
D: .
J: TRBJ2-1
CDR3: CASSPRRQGYNEQFF
DNA: TGTGCCAGCTCACCACGGCGGCAGGGCTACAATGAGCAGTTCTTC

length: 14
V: TRBV29-1
size: .
D: TRBD1
J: TRBJ2-3
CDR3: CSVRRDRGTDTQYF
DNA: TGCAGCGTTAGAAGGGACAGGGGGACAGATACGCAGTATTTT

length: 15
V: TRBV27
size: .
D: .
J: TRBJ2-1
CDR3: CASSPNPTVYNEQFF
DNA: TGTGCCAGCAGTCCTAACCCGACAGTATACAATGAGCAGTTCTTC

length: 13
V: TRBV2
size: .
D: .
J: TRBJ1-1
CDR3: CASSRRANTEAFF
DNA: TGTGCCAGTTCTCGGAGAGCGAACACTGAAGCTTTCTTT

length: 16
V: TRBV30
size: .
D: .
J: TRBJ1-3
CDR3: CAWPWDRARSGNTIYF
DNA: TGTGCCTGGCCTTGGGACCGGGCGAGGTCTGGAAACACCATATATTTT

length: 15
V: TRBV3-1/TRBV3-2
size: .
D: TRBD1
J: TRBJ1-3
CDR3: CASSRTGSSGNTIYF
DNA: TGTGCCAGCAGCCGGACAGGGTCCTCTGGAAACACCATATATTTT

length: 16
V: TRBV7-9
size: few
D: .
J: TRBJ1-4
CDR3: CASSLGQATTNEKLFF
DNA: TGTGCCAGCAGCTTAGGACAGGCAACAACTAATGAAAAACTGTTTTTT

length: 13
V: TRBV6-6
size: few
D: .
J: TRBJ2-1
CDR3: CASRGGPYNEQFF
DNA: TGTGCCAGCAGAGGAGGTCCCTACAATGAGCAGTTCTTC

length: 14
V: TRBV5-1
size: .
D: TRBD1
J: TRBJ2-5
CDR3: CASSLRTGQETQYF
DNA: TGCGCCAGCAGCTTGAGGACAGGGCAAGAGACCCAGTACTTC

length: 13
V: TRBV5-4
size: .
D: .
J: TRBJ1-1
CDR3: CASSSYEVTEAFF
DNA: TGTGCCAGCAGCTCCTATGAGGTCACTGAAGCTTTCTTT

length: 11
V: TRBV2
size: .
D: .
J: TRBJ2-5
CDR3: CASRRVETQYF
DNA: TGTGCCAGCAGGAGGGTGGAGACCCAGTACTTC

length: 15
V: TRBV10-3
size: .
D: TRBD1
J: TRBJ1-1
CDR3: CAISGPGQGGTEAFF
DNA: TGTGCCATCAGTGGACCAGGACAGGGGGGCACTGAAGCTTTCTTT

length: 15
V: TRBV5-6
size: .
D: .
J: TRBJ1-5
CDR3: CASSLVGGSNQPQHF
DNA: TGTGCCAGCAGCTTGGTTGGGGGAAGCAATCAGCCCCAGCATTTT

length: 16
V: TRBV4-1
size: few
D: TRBD2
J: TRBJ2-3
CDR3: CASSPDSGGAGDTQYF
DNA: TGCGCCAGCAGTCCCGATAGCGGGGGGGCCGGAGATACGCAGTATTTT

length: 14
V: TRBV5-1
size: .
D: .
J: TRBJ1-1
CDR3: CASSPGWGRTEAFF
DNA: TGCGCCAGCAGCCCCGGGTGGGGTAGGACTGAAGCTTTCTTT

length: 14
V: TRBV25-1
size: few
D: .
J: TRBJ1-2
CDR3: CASSEWGAHYGYTF
DNA: TGTGCCAGCAGTGAATGGGGGGCTCACTATGGCTACACCTTC

length: 16
V: TRBV4-1
size: .
D: TRBD2
J: TRBJ2-1
CDR3: CASSQGPASGYNEQFF
DNA: TGCGCCAGCAGCCAAGGTCCGGCTAGCGGATACAATGAGCAGTTCTTC

length: 15
V: TRBV4-2
size: .
D: .
J: TRBJ2-3
CDR3: CASSQVGIASDTQYF
DNA: TGTGCCAGCAGCCAAGTGGGAATAGCATCCGATACGCAGTATTTT

length: 17
V: TRBV7-8
size: .
D: TRBD2
J: TRBJ2-2
CDR3: CASSLTRAGANTGELFF
DNA: TGTGCCAGCAGCTTAACCCGAGCGGGGGCGAACACCGGGGAGCTGTTTTTT